Each of the 30 T cell receptor beta chains below was sequenced from the same sample in a study of OX40 agonist ivuxolimab in advanced cancers. Method: immunoSEQ multiplex PCR; TCRdb's copy keeps in-frame clones and lacks some. The data show roughly 80,000 clones, around 80% seen once. This material consisted of CD4+ or CD8+ T cells sorted from blood, taken in a trial of the OX40 agonist ivuxolimab. The receptors shown here come from an adult with an advanced solid tumor such as melanoma, head and neck, liver or kidney cancer.

The chain couples TRBV4-2 to TRBJ2-7, with D maybe TRBD2 (5 bases). This CDR3 contains 15 residues. V was clipped by 0 bases and J by 7 bases, with 16 bases between them. Germline CDR1 and CDR2: LGHNA and YNFKEQ. CDR3 nucleotide sequence: TGTGCCAGCAGCCAAGAACGGACTCCCTTTAGGGAGCAGTACTTC. Its protein product is CASSQERTPFREQYF.

V is TRBV6-1 and J is TRBJ1-5; D is perhaps TRBD1 (5 bases). The V end was cut by 3 bases, the J end by 5 bases, with 8 bases between. The CDR3 is made up of 13 amino acids. Per germline, CDR1 MNHNS and CDR2 SASEGT. The CDR3 DNA is TGTGCCAGCAGTGACTGGGGCCATCAGCCCCAGCATTTT. It yields the protein CASSDWGHQPQHF.

In its sample, this clone was seen once. The chain couples TRBV7-3 to TRBJ2-2; D remains ambiguous. Germline V gives CDR1 SGHTA, CDR2 FQGTGA. Trimming shortened V by 2 bases and J by 6 bases, and 19 bases separated the two germline ends. This CDR3 has 17 amino acids. This CDR3 reads CASSLYTRISSPGELFF. CDR3 nucleotide sequence: TGTGCCAGCAGCTTATATACCCGGATCAGCAGCCCCGGGGAGCTGTTTTTT.

V is TRBV19 and J is TRBJ2-1, with 15 bases that match TRBD2. CDR1 is LNHDA and CDR2 is SQIVND in the germline V gene (reference sequence). V trimming: 5 bases; J trimming: 7 bases; junction bases outside the gene matches: 3. The CDR3 covers 15 residues. This CDR3 is CASSPGTSGGNEQFF. Written as DNA, the CDR3 is TGTGCCAGTAGTCCCGGGACTAGCGGGGGGAATGAGCAGTTCTTC.

The chain is built from TRBV6-5 and TRBJ1-5; TRBD1 is a possible D gene (5 bases). This CDR3 contains 15 residues. V was pared by 7 bases and J by 7 bases, with 20 bases between. The V gene's germline CDR1 is MNHEY and CDR2 SVGAGI. The DNA of the CDR3 is TGTGCCAGCAACCCCGGGACCCACTCTTCACAGCCCCAGCATTTT. This encodes CASNPGTHSSQPQHF.

The chain carries TRBV19 and TRBJ2-2; TRBD1 or TRBD2 may be the D gene (5 bases each). V gave up 4 bases and J gave up 3 bases, with 15 bases separating them. This CDR3 has 16 amino acids. The germline CDR1 and CDR2 sequences are LNHDA and SQIVND (reference sequence). The DNA for the CDR3 is TGTGCCAGTAGTACCGCCCGGGGCCGCGACACCGGGGAGCTGTTTTTT. Amino acid sequence: CASSTARGRDTGELFF.

The chain combines TRBV4-1 with TRBJ1-2, with TRBD1 matching 7 bases. The V gene's germline CDR1 is MGHRA and CDR2 YSYEKL. This CDR3 is built from 16 residues. Trimming removed 0 bases from V and 0 bases from J; junction bases left unmatched: 4. The DNA for the CDR3 is TGCGCCAGCAGCCAAGATTGGCAGGGGGCTAACTATGGCTACACCTTC. It encodes CASSQDWQGANYGYTF.

This clone was picked up a small number of times. This rearrangement joins TRBV10-1 to TRBJ1-6; D not certain. The V end lost 8 bases, the J end lost 8 bases, and 13 bases lay between the germline ends. The CDR3 is 13 amino acids. The germline CDR1 and CDR2 sequences are WNHNN and SYGVQD (reference sequence). The CDR3 sequence: CASGEIQDSPLHF. In nucleotides, the CDR3 is TGCGCCAGCGGGGAAATTCAGGATTCACCCCTCCACTTT.

The chain employs TRBV15 and TRBJ2-4; no clear D gene. Trimming stripped 8 bases from V and 5 bases from J, with 10 bases between. Germline V gene lookup returns CDR1 LNHNV and CDR2 YYDKDF (reference sequence). The CDR3 runs 12 residues. The CDR3 sequence: CATCDAQNIQYF. CDR3 nucleotides: TGTGCCACCTGCGACGCGCAAAACATTCAGTACTTC.

This chain uses TRBV7-2 with TRBJ2-7, with TRBD2 identical over 15 bases. The CDR3 is made up of 17 amino acids. Germline CDR1 is SGHTA and CDR2 is FQGNSA. With 6 bases clipped from V and 2 bases from J, the junction kept 8 bases outside the gene matches. In nucleotides, the CDR3 is TGTGCCAGCAGGTCGGGACTAGCGGGGGGTCCCCCCTACGAGCAGTACTTC. Protein sequence: CASRSGLAGGPPYEQYF.

The rearrangement links TRBV11-3 to TRBJ2-3; TRBD1 matches 8 bases. Germline loops: CDR1 SGHNT, CDR2 YENEEA. V gave up 4 bases and J gave up 10 bases; unmatched junction bases: 10. The CDR3 extends over 14 amino acids. The CDR3, as DNA: TGTGCCAGCAGCTGGGACTCGAGGGGACAGGCGCAGTATTTT. This encodes CASSWDSRGQAQYF.

The chain combines TRBV29-1 with TRBJ2-7; D is uncertain. CDR1 and CDR2 (germline): SQVTM, ANQGSEA. The CDR3 runs 13 residues. V was clipped by 4 bases and J by 2 bases, with 12 bases between them. This CDR3 reads CSVGRVLTYEQYF. CDR3 in DNA: TGCAGCGTTGGTAGGGTCCTCACCTACGAGCAGTACTTC.

The chain has TRBV15 and TRBJ2-7, with TRBD2 as a possible D gene (6 bases). The CDR3 sequence is 14 residues long. Germline CDR1 reads LNHNV; CDR2 reads YYDKDF (reference sequence). V was clipped by 0 bases and J by 6 bases, with 12 bases between them. In nucleotides, the CDR3 is TGTGCCACCAGCAGAGATCGGGCGGGGCGCGAGCAGTACTTC. The encoded protein is CATSRDRAGREQYF.

CDR3 region: CASSYDSNTEAFF. The CDR3, as DNA: TGTGCCAGCAGCTACGACAGTAACACTGAAGCTTTCTTT. This chain uses TRBV5-6 with TRBJ1-1; perhaps TRBD1 as D (5 bases). The length of the CDR3 is 13 residues. CDR1 and CDR2 (germline): SGHDT, YYEEEE. V was pared by 3 bases and J by 2 bases, with 8 bases between.

This chain links TRBV7-8 with TRBJ2-7; D is possibly TRBD1 (6 bases). Germline-derived CDR1 and CDR2 are SGHVS and FQNEAQ. This CDR3 comprises 15 residues. V lost 5 bases to trimming and J lost 0 bases, with 14 bases between them. The CDR3 loop reads CASSPHSQGSYEQYF. CDR3 DNA sequence: TGTGCCAGCAGCCCCCACTCACAGGGCTCCTACGAGCAGTACTTC.

The chain combines TRBV28 with TRBJ2-7; D uncertain. There are 13 residues in the CDR3. Germline values: CDR1 MDHEN, CDR2 SYDVKM. Trimming removed 3 bases at V and 3 bases at J, with 9 bases between. The CDR3 loop reads CASSLGLFYEQYF. For the CDR3, the DNA is TGTGCCAGCAGTTTGGGCCTATTCTACGAGCAGTACTTC.

The J gene is TRBJ1-6, the V gene TRBV30; weak D call: TRBD1 (6 bases). V shed 2 bases and J shed 5 bases, with 13 bases lying between them. CDR1 and CDR2 from the germline V gene are GTSNPN and SVGIG (reference sequence). This CDR3 is 15 amino acids long. This CDR3 is CAWSPPGHHNSPLHF. In DNA, the CDR3 is TGTGCCTGGAGTCCCCCGGGACACCATAATTCACCCCTCCACTTT.

The chain couples TRBV29-1 to TRBJ2-2; D is possibly TRBD1 (5 bases). The CDR3 spans 13 residues. Trimming left V 7 bases short and J 0 bases short, with 9 bases between. From germline, CDR1 is SQVTM and CDR2 ANQGSEA. The CDR3 region has the DNA TGCAGCGGCCGACAGTCGAACACCGGGGAGCTGTTTTTT. It encodes CSGRQSNTGELFF.

The rearrangement joins TRBV5-6 to TRBJ1-2; D uncertain. V was cut by 4 bases and J by 12 bases, with 19 bases left in between. The CDR3 runs to 13 residues. Germline V gene sequence: CDR1 SGHDT, CDR2 YYEEEE. CDR3 nucleotides: TGTGCCAGCAGCCTATTAGGACTCGCCCTTCACACCTTC. Translating gives CASSLLGLALHTF.

The V and J genes are TRBV19 and TRBJ1-6, with D possibly being TRBD1 (6 bases). The CDR3 sequence is 18 residues long. Germline CDR1 and CDR2: LNHDA and SQIVND (reference sequence). Trimming removed 7 bases at V and 0 bases at J, with 19 bases between. The CDR3 coding sequence is TGTGCCAGTACAGGTCGGACAGCCGTCAGCTCCTATAATTCACCCCTCCACTTT. Residues: CASTGRTAVSSYNSPLHF.

The V and J genes are TRBV4-1 and TRBJ1-5; D unclear. This CDR3 has 15 amino acids. The germline CDR1 and CDR2 sequences are MGHRA and YSYEKL. V gave up 0 bases and J gave up 9 bases, with 15 bases separating them. CDR3 sequence (DNA): TGCGCCAGCAGCCAAGATATAACACTAGGAAGGCCCCAGCATTTT. Its translation is CASSQDITLGRPQHF.

This clone has more than one count but fewer than ten. The chain links TRBV6-1 to TRBJ1-6, with unresolved D. Germline V gene sequence: CDR1 MNHNS, CDR2 SASEGT. Trimming pared 6 bases from V and 15 bases from J, leaving 9 bases between. This CDR3 has 10 residues. The chain's CDR3 is CASRGSLLHF. The DNA of the CDR3 is TGTGCCAGCAGAGGCTCTCTCCTCCACTTT.

V is TRBV5-1 and J is TRBJ2-4; 10 bases map to TRBD2. Germline CDR1 is SGHRS and CDR2 is YFSETQ. Unmatched junction bases numbered 14, after V lost 4 bases and J lost 7 bases. The CDR3 spans 17 residues. CDR3 bases: TGCGCCAGCAGCCCGCGGTTAAGCGGGGGGGCAGGGAACATTCAGTACTTC. Its protein product is CASSPRLSGGAGNIQYF.

The V and J genes are TRBV7-2 and TRBJ2-1; 8 nucleotides align to TRBD2. Trimming took 2 bases from V and 9 from J; bases not matched to a gene: 6. CDR1 and CDR2 (germline): SGHTA, FQGNSA. The length of the CDR3 is 14 residues. In nucleotides, the CDR3 is TGTGCCAGCAGCTTACCGGGGGGGGGCGGTGAGCAGTTCTTC. Its protein is CASSLPGGGGEQFF.

The CDR3 coding sequence is TGTGCCAGCAGCGGACAGGCAGGGGAGTGGTCGACTAATGAAAAACTGTTTTTT. Encoded protein: CASSGQAGEWSTNEKLFF. This chain links TRBV5-5 with TRBJ1-4; 7 bases line up with TRBD1. There are 18 residues in the CDR3. Losses at the gene ends were 4 bases for V and 2 bases for J; bases not matched to a gene: 14. Germline-derived CDR1 and CDR2 are SGHKS and YYEKEE (reference sequence).

V is TRBV29-1 and J is TRBJ2-1, with 11 bases identical to TRBD2. The V and J ends lost 7 bases and 3 bases, in that order; junction bases with no gene match: 5. The CDR3 loop spans 14 amino acids. The V gene's germline CDR1 is SQVTM and CDR2 ANQGSEA. CDR3 amino acids: CSGGTSGGYNEQFF. The DNA of the CDR3 is TGCAGCGGGGGAACTAGCGGGGGCTACAATGAGCAGTTCTTC.

The chain carries TRBV7-2 and TRBJ2-7; 8 positions match TRBD2. V lost 6 bases to trimming and J lost 2 bases; unmatched junction nucleotides: 9. Germline-derived CDR1 and CDR2 are SGHTA and FQGNSA. This CDR3 is 15 amino acids long. The CDR3 protein is CASRYTSGPAYEQYF. CDR3 bases: TGTGCCAGCAGGTATACTAGCGGCCCCGCCTACGAGCAGTACTTC.

This chain connects TRBV20-1 to TRBJ2-3; TRBD2 might be the D (6 bases). This CDR3 is 11 amino acids long. Looked up from germline, CDR1 is DFQATT and CDR2 is SNEGSKA (reference sequence). Trimming left V 6 bases short and J 6 bases short, with 10 bases between. The CDR3 region is CSAKLADTQYF. The DNA for the CDR3 is TGCAGTGCCAAGCTAGCGGATACGCAGTATTTT.

The genes are TRBV5-1 and TRBJ2-7; the D gene is possibly TRBD2 (7 bases). From germline, CDR1 is SGHRS and CDR2 YFSETQ. CDR3 size: 16 residues. The V gene lost 4 bases and the J gene lost 5 bases, with 22 bases spanning the gap. CDR3 in amino acids: CASSQDFFGGLNEQYF. CDR3 DNA: TGCGCCAGCAGCCAAGACTTTTTCGGGGGGCTAAACGAGCAGTACTTC.

This chain connects TRBV10-3 to TRBJ2-2; 10 bases fit TRBD2. Germline V lookup: CDR1 ENHRY, CDR2 SYGVKD. The CDR3 is made up of 15 amino acids. Trimming took 3 bases from V and 3 from J; bases not matched to a gene: 1. The CDR3 nucleotides are TGTGCCATCAGTGATCTAGCGGGGGACACCGGGGAGCTGTTTTTT. Encoded protein: CAISDLAGDTGELFF.